The clone carrying this T cell receptor beta chain turned up a few times. Its specificity is not known. Expressed TCRB transcripts were sequenced because the isolated RNA had all been reverse transcribed beforehand. Clones were read by immunoSEQ multiplex PCR, and TCRdb kept only the in-frame ones, dropping some. The sample lists around 250,000 clones, approximately 14% seen once, with under 0.02% in the top ten. Per the germline V gene, CDR1 is KGHSH and CDR2 is LQKENI. V was cut by 4 bases and J by 0 bases, with 15 bases left in between. CDR3 length: 16 residues. The record originates from a study of beta chain features in type 1 diabetes. Study-wide results and limits: TCRB CDR3s from Type 1 diabetes patients were moderately but significantly shorter in all four CD4+ subsets.

The sequence came from a young man with type 1 diabetes. The chain combines TRBV18 with TRBJ1-1; possibly TRBD1 for D (5 bases). The sequenced material came from naive CD4+ T cells from blood. CDR3: CASSRNSGNMNTEAFF. CDR3 nucleotide sequence: TGTGCCAGCTCACGGAATTCAGGGAACATGAACACTGAAGCTTTCTTT. The full variable domain, its missing parts supplied by reference TRBV18 and TRBJ1-1, is NAGVMQNPRHLVRRRGQEARLRCSPMKGHSHVYWYRQLPEEGLKFMVYLQKENIIDESGMPKERFSAEFPKEGPSILRIQQVVRGDSAAYFCASSRNSGNMNTEAFFGQGTRLTVV.